A selection of T cell receptor beta chains follows, all from one sample in a study of cytomegalovirus exposure and HLA in healthy donors. The protocol was immunoSEQ multiplex PCR, while the TCRdb copy is restricted to in-frame clones and leaves out a portion. This table holds roughly 120,000 clones, about four fifths found once. What was sequenced was PBMCs. These receptors came from a male donor in good health and CMV-seropositive. CDR3s include the opening cysteine and the closing phenylalanine or tryptophan. A D gene is named only where the DNA matches it firmly. Part of the rows lack a size; the others show once, few, many or a class for expanded clones.

abundance | d_gene | j_gene | v_gene | CDR3nt | CDR3aa
once | - | TRBJ2-2 | TRBV28 | TGTGCCAGCACAGGGCCCCCCACCGGGGAGCTGTTTTTT | CASTGPPTGELFF
few | TRBD1 | TRBJ2-5 | TRBV7-2 | TGTGCCAGCAGCCCGGGCCACGCGGGACAGGGAGAGACCCAGTACTTC | CASSPGHAGQGETQYF
few | TRBD2 | TRBJ2-3 | TRBV5-1 | TGCGCCAGCAGCTCCGGACTAGCGGAGACAGATACGCAGTATTTT | CASSSGLAETDTQYF
once | - | TRBJ2-2 | TRBV5-4 | TGTGCCAGCAGCTTGCGGGGGGCAACAACCGGGGAGCTGTTTTTT | CASSLRGATTGELFF
- | TRBD1 | TRBJ2-3 | TRBV5-1 | TGCGCCAGCTCCCCGGACAGGGCGACAGATACGCAGTATTTT | CASSPDRATDTQYF
once | - | TRBJ1-2 | TRBV28 | TGTGCCAGCAGGGAGGCTAACTATGGCTACACCTTC | CASREANYGYTF
- | TRBD1 | TRBJ1-5 | TRBV19 | TGTGCCAGTAGTATCAGGGGGGCGCCCCAGCATTTT | CASSIRGAPQHF
- | - | TRBJ2-5 | TRBV18 | TGTGCCAGCTCCCTTATTGGGGACAAGTACCAAGAGACCCAGTACTTC | CASSLIGDKYQETQYF
- | TRBD1 | TRBJ2-2 | TRBV10-3 | TGTGCCATTAGGAGACAGGGTAACACCGGGGAGCTGTTTTTT | CAIRRQGNTGELFF
once | TRBD2 | TRBJ2-7 | TRBV14 | TGTGCCAGCAGCCCCATCGGGTTAGCGGGAATCGACGAGCAGTACTTC | CASSPIGLAGIDEQYF
- | TRBD1 | TRBJ2-4 | TRBV28 | TGTGCCAGCAGCGACAGGGTTCGAAACATTCAGTACTTC | CASSDRVRNIQYF
- | - | TRBJ1-5 | TRBV19 | TGTGCCAGTAACGCGGGGGTTTTGAATCAGCCCCAGCATTTT | CASNAGVLNQPQHF
few | TRBD1 | TRBJ2-7 | TRBV5-1 | TGCGCCAGCAGCGAGGGACAGGCCAGCTACGAGCAGTACTTC | CASSEGQASYEQYF
- | - | TRBJ2-3 | TRBV7-3 | TGTGCCAGCAGCTTAATGGGAGGGGGGGTTAGCACAGATACGCAGTATTTT | CASSLMGGGVSTDTQYF
- | TRBD1 | TRBJ1-2 | TRBV27 | TGTGCCAGCAGTTTCACTGGACAGGCCGACTATGGCTACACCTTC | CASSFTGQADYGYTF